These 27 T cell receptor beta chains were all obtained from the same sample, sequenced in a study of technical replicates of blood from several donors. Only in-frame clones appear in the TCRdb table, and some are missing; sequencing was by immunoSEQ multiplex PCR. The repertoire holds 95,000 to 100,000 clones, with 95% to 96% as singletons. Input material: T cells isolated from PBMCs. The source is a human donor in good health.

V gene TRBV11-3 combines with J gene TRBJ2-7; D is possibly TRBD2 (6 bases). CDR1 SGHNT and CDR2 YENEEA come from the germline V gene. The CDR3 runs to 15 residues. With 1 base removed from V and 7 bases from J, the gap between germline ends came to 17 bases. The CDR3 reads CASSLGASAIEEQYF. The CDR3 DNA is TGTGCCAGCAGCTTAGGTGCTAGCGCCATCGAGGAGCAGTACTTC.

This rearrangement joins TRBV28 to TRBJ1-5; a weak D match, TRBD1 (6 bases). Germline-derived CDR1 and CDR2 are MDHEN and SYDVKM. The V end was cut by 6 bases, the J end by 0 bases, with 15 bases between. The CDR3 contains 16 residues. Written as DNA, the CDR3 is TGTGCCAGCAGGTCCTACGGGACACCTAGCAATCAGCCCCAGCATTTT. Protein product: CASRSYGTPSNQPQHF.

This clone was detected only once. This sequence joins TRBV14 and TRBJ2-3; 10 bases match TRBD2. V dropped 3 bases and J dropped 7; count of bases not matched to a gene: 16. CDR1 is SGHDN and CDR2 is FVKESK in the germline V gene. The CDR3 is made up of 18 amino acids. The CDR3 loop is CASSHSFVGLAEPYTQYF. Written as DNA, the CDR3 is TGTGCCAGCAGCCATTCGTTCGTTGGACTAGCGGAACCATATACGCAGTATTTT.

This clone occurred once. The J gene is TRBJ2-7, the V gene TRBV2; weak D call: TRBD2 (5 bases). This CDR3 comprises 13 residues. V was clipped by 5 bases and J by 2 bases, with 10 bases between them. Per germline, CDR1 SNHLY and CDR2 FYNNEI. This CDR3 is CASSPPAAYEQYF. DNA of the CDR3: TGTGCCAGCAGTCCTCCAGCGGCCTACGAGCAGTACTTC.

The chain carries TRBV5-5 and TRBJ2-3; D is perhaps TRBD2 (6 bases). Trimming pared 0 bases from V and 1 base from J, leaving 12 bases between. Germline assignment: CDR1 SGHKS and CDR2 YYEKEE (reference sequence). The CDR3 extends over 16 amino acids. CDR3 nucleotide sequence: TGTGCCAGCAGCTTGGGAGCTTCGGGGGGCACAGATACGCAGTATTTT. Translating gives CASSLGASGGTDTQYF.

The chain is built from TRBV19 and TRBJ2-1; 7 bases fit TRBD2. There are 14 residues in the CDR3. Germline CDR1 and CDR2: LNHDA and SQIVND (reference sequence). With V trimmed by 5 bases and J by 4 bases, 5 bases remained unmatched. The chain's CDR3 is CASSSSGKYNEQFF. CDR3 nucleotides: TGTGCCAGTAGTTCCAGCGGGAAATACAATGAGCAGTTCTTC.

CDR3 amino acids: CASSQYRSGKNYGYTF. CDR3 in DNA: TGCGCCAGCAGCCAATACCGGTCGGGAAAAAACTATGGCTACACCTTC. This chain joins TRBV4-1 and TRBJ1-2; D not resolved. The CDR3 has 16 residues. Trimming took off 2 bases at V and 2 bases at J, with 15 bases between the two ends. The germline V gene encodes CDR1 MGHRA and CDR2 YSYEKL.

This chain connects TRBV7-3 to TRBJ1-6; D possibly corresponds to TRBD1 (5 bases). The germline V gene has CDR1 SGHTA and CDR2 FQGTGA. The ends were cut back, 1 base at V and 7 bases at J, with 14 bases in the middle. The CDR3 contains 16 residues. The DNA for the CDR3 is TGTGCCAGCAGCTTAAACTCGGCAGGGAAAAATTCACCCCTCCACTTT. This encodes CASSLNSAGKNSPLHF.

The V call is TRBV5-4, the J call TRBJ2-1; D possibly corresponds to TRBD2 (6 bases). Between the trimmed V and J ends, which lost 4 bases and 4 bases, there was a span of 12 bases. Germline V gene data show CDR1 as SGHNT and CDR2 as YYREEE (reference sequence). CDR3 length: 14 amino acids. The CDR3 sequence is CASSRDFLYNEQFF. The CDR3 DNA follows: TGTGCCAGCAGCAGGGACTTTTTATACAATGAGCAGTTCTTC.

The chain is built from TRBV6-5 and TRBJ2-5; no clear D. Germline CDR1 and CDR2: MNHEY and SVGAGI. The CDR3 spans 15 residues. V was trimmed by 6 bases and J by 4 bases, leaving 18 bases between them. CDR3 DNA sequence: TGTGCCAGCAGCCGTACGAACGGAGCAAGAGAGACCCAGTACTTC. Its translation: CASSRTNGARETQYF.

The chain employs TRBV6-5 and TRBJ2-7, with D unclear. Trimming took 2 bases from V and 5 from J, leaving 13 bases between them. This CDR3 spans 14 amino acids. Germline CDR1 reads MNHEY; CDR2 reads SVGAGI. The CDR3 region has the DNA TGTGCCAGCAGTTACGCCGACTTAGTCGACGAGCAGTACTTC. It encodes CASSYADLVDEQYF.

In this sample, this clone turned up a few times. This chain uses TRBV7-9 with TRBJ1-1, with D perhaps matching TRBD1 (5 bases). Trimming cost V 5 bases and J 3 bases, with 16 bases left between them. The CDR3 has 15 residues. CDR1 and CDR2 (germline): SEHNR, FQNEAQ (reference sequence). CDR3 residues: CASSHSGFGDTEAFF. CDR3 DNA: TGTGCCAGCAGCCACTCAGGGTTTGGGGACACTGAAGCTTTCTTT.

The rearrangement joins TRBV28 to TRBJ2-5, with D tentatively TRBD1 (5 bases). The germline gives CDR1 MDHEN, CDR2 SYDVKM. Trimming removed 7 bases from V and 1 base from J, with 13 bases in between. This CDR3 region has 14 residues. This CDR3 reads CASNSFQGQETQYF. The CDR3 coding sequence is TGTGCCAGCAATTCATTTCAGGGCCAAGAGACCCAGTACTTC.

This chain joins TRBV14 and TRBJ2-3; the D gene is possibly TRBD1 (5 bases). In germline, CDR1 is SGHDN, CDR2 FVKESK. The length of the CDR3 is 17 residues. V lost 0 bases, J lost 4 bases, and 17 bases lay in between. The CDR3 here is CASSQDGALVGADTQYF. The CDR3 DNA is TGTGCCAGCAGCCAAGATGGGGCACTGGTAGGGGCAGATACGCAGTATTTT.

V is TRBV29-1 and J is TRBJ2-1; possibly TRBD2 for D (6 bases). The length of the CDR3 is 19 residues. Germline V CDR1 and CDR2: SQVTM, ANQGSEA. With 6 bases removed from V and 1 base from J, the gap between germline ends came to 28 bases. CDR3 DNA sequence: TGCAGCGTAGAGGGTAGGGCGCGGGAAACATTCGGGTCCTACAATGAGCAGTTCTTC. Translating it yields CSVEGRARETFGSYNEQFF.

Concerning this clone: Different DNA sequences within this sample yield the same CDR3. This chain joins TRBV6-1 and TRBJ1-1; TRBD1 matches 8 bases. CDR1 MNHNS and CDR2 SASEGT come from the germline V gene. CDR3 length equals 13 residues. After removal of 7 bases from V and 1 base from J, the junction contained 2 bases not matched to a gene. In DNA form, the CDR3 reads TGTGCCAGCACCGGACAGGGGAACACTGAAGCTTTCTTT. Its translation: CASTGQGNTEAFF.

The chain combines TRBV18 with TRBJ2-5, with no clear D. V shed 3 bases and J shed 5 bases, with 7 bases lying between them. There are 12 residues in the CDR3. CDR1 and CDR2 from the germline V gene are KGHSH and LQKENI. The CDR3 loop is CASSPVSETQYF. Written as DNA, the CDR3 is TGTGCCAGCTCACCCGTGTCGGAGACCCAGTACTTC.

The rearrangement uses TRBV19 and TRBJ2-5; 9 bases align to TRBD1. This CDR3 has 13 amino acids. The germline gives CDR1 LNHDA, CDR2 SQIVND (reference sequence). Losses at the gene ends were 6 bases for V and 4 bases for J; bases not matched to a gene: 3. The CDR3 sequence: CASRTGGGETQYF. CDR3 sequence (DNA): TGTGCCAGTAGGACAGGGGGGGGAGAGACCCAGTACTTC. Together with reference TRBV19 and TRBJ2-5, the CDR3 gives the full variable domain: DGGITQSPKYLFRKEGQNVTLSCEQNLNHDAMYWYRQDPGQGLRLIYYSQIVNDFQKGDIAEGYSVSREKKESFPLTVTSAQKNPTAFYLCASRTGGGETQYFGPGTRLLVL.

Here the CDR3 DNA reads TGCGCCAGCAGCTTCGCGCGGACTAGCGGGGCCCATTCGAACACCGGGGAGCTGTTTTTT. It yields the protein CASSFARTSGAHSNTGELFF. The chain joins TRBV5-1 to TRBJ2-2; TRBD2 matches at 12 bases. Germline V gives CDR1 SGHRS, CDR2 YFSETQ. This CDR3 region has 20 residues. V shed 2 bases, J shed 0 bases, and the junction held 11 bases outside the gene matches.

J is TRBJ1-1 and V is TRBV11-2; 7 bases line up with TRBD1. Trimming removed 6 bases from V and 1 base from J; junction bases left unmatched: 8. Germline V gives CDR1 SGHAT, CDR2 FQNNGV. This CDR3 has 15 residues. DNA of the CDR3: TGTGCCAGCAGATCAACGACAGGGAAGAACACTGAAGCTTTCTTT. This gives the protein CASRSTTGKNTEAFF.

The chain combines TRBV11-2 with TRBJ2-7; the D gene is possibly TRBD2 (6 bases). The CDR3 runs to 15 residues. Germline CDR1 SGHAT, CDR2 FQNNGV. Trimming took off 2 bases at V and 5 bases at J, with 16 bases between the two ends. CDR3: CASSLIAGSSHEQYF. DNA of the CDR3: TGTGCCAGCAGCTTAATTGCCGGGAGTTCCCACGAGCAGTACTTC.

V gene TRBV19 combines with J gene TRBJ2-3, with unresolved D. The CDR3 is made up of 13 amino acids. Looked up from germline, CDR1 is LNHDA and CDR2 is SQIVND (reference sequence). The ends were cut back, 2 bases at V and 0 bases at J, with 3 bases in the middle. CDR3 DNA sequence: TGTGCCAGTAGTATACAGAGCACAGATACGCAGTATTTT. Its translation: CASSIQSTDTQYF.

J is TRBJ1-2 and V is TRBV5-1; possibly TRBD1 for D (5 bases). CDR3 length: 11 amino acids. Trimming shortened V by 9 bases and J by 8 bases, and 14 bases separated the two germline ends. CDR1 is SGHRS, CDR2 YFSETQ, per germline. The CDR3 loop reads CATRETGGYTF. The CDR3 nucleotides read TGCGCCACCAGGGAGACGGGGGGCTACACCTTC.

The V call is TRBV7-6, the J call TRBJ2-1; 8 positions match TRBD1. The trim removed 3 bases at V and 4 bases at J, leaving 14 bases unmatched. There are 18 residues in the CDR3. The germline CDR1 and CDR2 sequences are SGHVS and FNYEAQ. The DNA for the CDR3 is TGTGCCAGCAGCTTGGGGACAGGATCAGCTGCAGCTTACAATGAGCAGTTCTTC. This encodes CASSLGTGSAAAYNEQFF. The full variable domain, rest sourced from reference TRBV7-6 and TRBJ2-1, is GAGVSQSPRYKVTKRGQDVALRCDPISGHVSLYWYRQALGQGPEFLTYFNYEAQQDKSGLPNDRFSAERPEGSISTLTIQRTEQRDSAMYRCASSLGTGSAAAYNEQFFGPGTRLTVL.

This chain connects TRBV6-1 to TRBJ1-2, with D unclear. The V end lost 2 bases, the J end lost 5 bases, and 12 bases lay between the germline ends. Per the germline V gene, CDR1 is MNHNS and CDR2 is SASEGT. The CDR3 loop spans 14 amino acids. CDR3 sequence reads: CASSEPTAVYGYTF. The CDR3, as DNA: TGTGCCAGCAGTGAACCTACAGCAGTATATGGCTACACCTTC.

CDR3 DNA: TGTGCCAGTAGTGATCACAGGGGTGCCTACGAGCAGTACTTC. Protein product: CASSDHRGAYEQYF. This chain joins TRBV19 and TRBJ2-7; TRBD1 agrees at 7 bases. This CDR3 spans 14 amino acids. The germline V gene has CDR1 LNHDA and CDR2 SQIVND (reference sequence). The V segment lost 5 bases and the J segment 2 bases; nucleotides outside the gene matches: 6. The whole variable domain, remainder taken from reference TRBV19 and TRBJ2-7, is DGGITQSPKYLFRKEGQNVTLSCEQNLNHDAMYWYRQDPGQGLRLIYYSQIVNDFQKGDIAEGYSVSREKKESFPLTVTSAQKNPTAFYLCASSDHRGAYEQYFGPGTRLTVT.

The chain couples TRBV19 to TRBJ2-1; D may be TRBD2 (7 bases). The CDR3 runs 14 residues. Germline V gene data show CDR1 as LNHDA and CDR2 as SQIVND (reference sequence). Trimming stripped 5 bases from V and 7 bases from J, with 15 bases between. CDR3 bases: TGTGCCAGTAGTCATCGGGGGGCAGGGAATGAGCAGTTCTTC. Translation gives CASSHRGAGNEQFF.